Listed below are T cell receptor beta chains from one sample, sequenced in a study of vaccination and CD4 T cells after COVID-19. TCRdb independently ran MiXCR on the PCR reads; one entry per CDR3 protein. The sample has 6,000 to 8,500 distinct CDR3 sequences; approximately 70% are singletons. These receptors' targets are unknown. Sequenced: CD4+ T cells from blood, cultured in vitro. These receptors all come from a human donor who had recovered from COVID-19. The CDR3 runs from the conserved cysteine through the conserved F or W. The D gene is left open where the match is weak. The listing skips clone size in some rows; elsewhere it reads once, few, many or a size class.

once	TRBV19	TRBJ1-2	TRBD1	CASNRPGQGNYGYTF	TGTGCCAGTAATCGCCCCGGACAGGGGAACTATGGCTACACCTTC
once	TRBV6-1	TRBJ2-7	-	CASRGKAYEQYF	TGTGCCAGCAGGGGTAAAGCCTACGAGCAGTACTTC
-	TRBV5-1	TRBJ1-6	TRBD1	CASSRQQGASYNSPLHF	TGCGCCAGCAGTCGTCAACAGGGGGCATCCTATAATTCACCCCTCCACTTT
-	TRBV7-2	TRBJ1-1	TRBD1	CASSQGWGRGTEAFF	TGTGCCAGCAGCCAAGGGTGGGGCAGGGGGACTGAAGCTTTCTTT
-	TRBV20-1	TRBJ2-7	TRBD2	CSASPSGRAVYEQYF	TGCAGTGCTAGCCCCAGCGGGAGGGCAGTATACGAGCAGTACTTC
-	TRBV7-9	TRBJ2-7	-	CASSSIRGGDAYEQYF	TGTGCCAGCAGCTCCATAAGAGGGGGGGACGCCTACGAGCAGTACTTC
-	TRBV7-8	TRBJ2-3	-	CASSLRQSTDTQYF	TGTGCCAGCAGCTTACGACAAAGCACAGATACGCAGTATTTT
-	TRBV5-1	TRBJ2-7	TRBD1	CASSLGSPGQGMHEQYF	TGCGCCAGCAGTCTTGGATCTCCGGGACAGGGGATGCACGAGCAGTACTTC
-	TRBV6-2/TRBV6-3	TRBJ1-2	TRBD1	CASSSLYRGTGYTF	TGTGCCAGCAGTTCACTGTACAGGGGGACTGGCTACACCTTC
-	TRBV21-1	TRBJ1-5	-	CASSKGGCQPQHF	TGTGCCAGCAGCAAAGGGGGTTGTCAGCCCCAGCATTTT
large	TRBV27	TRBJ1-5	TRBD1	CASSPGDRGSNQPQHF	TGTGCCAGCAGTCCCGGGGACAGGGGGAGCAATCAGCCCCAGCATTTT
large	TRBV19	TRBJ1-5	TRBD1	CASSIGDRGSNQPQHF	TGTGCCAGTAGTATAGGAGACAGGGGGAGCAATCAGCCCCAGCATTTT